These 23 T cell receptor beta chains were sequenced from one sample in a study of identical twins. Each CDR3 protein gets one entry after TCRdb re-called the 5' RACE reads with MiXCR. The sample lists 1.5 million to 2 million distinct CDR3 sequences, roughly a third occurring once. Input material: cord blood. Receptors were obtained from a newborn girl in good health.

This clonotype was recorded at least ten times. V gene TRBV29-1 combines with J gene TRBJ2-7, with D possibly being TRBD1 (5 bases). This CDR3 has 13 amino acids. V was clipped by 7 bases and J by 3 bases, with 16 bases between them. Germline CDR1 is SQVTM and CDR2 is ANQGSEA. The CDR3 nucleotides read TGCAGCGCCATCTTTACAGGATTCTACGAGCAGTACTTC. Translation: CSAIFTGFYEQYF.

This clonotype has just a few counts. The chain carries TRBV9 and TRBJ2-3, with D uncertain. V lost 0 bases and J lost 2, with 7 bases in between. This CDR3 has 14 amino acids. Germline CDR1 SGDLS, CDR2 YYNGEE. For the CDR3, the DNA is TGTGCCAGCAGCGTAGATGGGATCACAGATACGCAGTATTTT. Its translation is CASSVDGITDTQYF.

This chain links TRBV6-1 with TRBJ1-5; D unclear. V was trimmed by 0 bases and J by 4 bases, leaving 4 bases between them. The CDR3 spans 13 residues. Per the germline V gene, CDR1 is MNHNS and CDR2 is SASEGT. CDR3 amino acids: CASSEAQNQPQHF. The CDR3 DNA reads TGTGCCAGCAGTGAAGCGCAAAATCAGCCCCAGCATTTT.

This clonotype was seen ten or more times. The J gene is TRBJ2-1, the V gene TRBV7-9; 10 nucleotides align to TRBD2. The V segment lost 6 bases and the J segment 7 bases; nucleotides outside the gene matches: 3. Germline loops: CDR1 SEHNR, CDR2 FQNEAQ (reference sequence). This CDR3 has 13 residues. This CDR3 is CASSSGLANEQFF. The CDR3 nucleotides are TGTGCCAGCAGTTCGGGACTAGCGAATGAGCAGTTCTTC.

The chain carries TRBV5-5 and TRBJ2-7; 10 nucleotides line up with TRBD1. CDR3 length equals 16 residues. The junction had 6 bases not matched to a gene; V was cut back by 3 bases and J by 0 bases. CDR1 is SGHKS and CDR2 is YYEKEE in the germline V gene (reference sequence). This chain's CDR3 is CASSSYWTGGSYEQYF. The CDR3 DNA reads TGTGCCAGCAGCTCCTACTGGACAGGGGGCTCCTACGAGCAGTACTTC.

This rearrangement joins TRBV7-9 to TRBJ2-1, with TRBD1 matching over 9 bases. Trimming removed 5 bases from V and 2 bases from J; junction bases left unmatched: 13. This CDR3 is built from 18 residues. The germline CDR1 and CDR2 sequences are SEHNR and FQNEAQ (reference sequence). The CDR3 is CASSTPGTGTLTYNEQFF. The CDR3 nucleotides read TGTGCCAGCAGCACCCCCGGGACAGGGACCTTAACCTACAATGAGCAGTTCTTC.

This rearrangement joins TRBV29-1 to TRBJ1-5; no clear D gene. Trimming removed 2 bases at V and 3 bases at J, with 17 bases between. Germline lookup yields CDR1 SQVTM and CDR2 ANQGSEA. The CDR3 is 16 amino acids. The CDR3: CSVEYGGVQVNQPQHF. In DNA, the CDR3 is TGCAGCGTTGAATATGGCGGGGTCCAGGTCAATCAGCCCCAGCATTTT.

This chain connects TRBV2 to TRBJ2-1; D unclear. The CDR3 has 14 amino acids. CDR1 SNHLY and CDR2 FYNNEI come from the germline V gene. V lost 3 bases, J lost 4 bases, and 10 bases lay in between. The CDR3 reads CASSEVLNYNEQFF. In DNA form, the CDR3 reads TGTGCCAGCAGTGAGGTTTTAAATTACAATGAGCAGTTCTTC.

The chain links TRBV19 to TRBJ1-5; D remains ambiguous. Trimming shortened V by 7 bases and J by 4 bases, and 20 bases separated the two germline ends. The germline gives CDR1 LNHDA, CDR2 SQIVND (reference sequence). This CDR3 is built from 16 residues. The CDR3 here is CASMDPGRPHNQPQHF. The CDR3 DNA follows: TGTGCCAGTATGGATCCCGGCAGGCCCCATAATCAGCCCCAGCATTTT.

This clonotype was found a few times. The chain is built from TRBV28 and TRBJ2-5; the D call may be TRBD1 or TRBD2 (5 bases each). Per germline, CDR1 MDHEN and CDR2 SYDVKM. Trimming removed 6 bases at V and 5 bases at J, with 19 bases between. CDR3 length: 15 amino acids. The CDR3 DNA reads TGTGCCAGCAGCCCTGGGACCATCTCAGGGGAGACCCAGTACTTC. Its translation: CASSPGTISGETQYF.

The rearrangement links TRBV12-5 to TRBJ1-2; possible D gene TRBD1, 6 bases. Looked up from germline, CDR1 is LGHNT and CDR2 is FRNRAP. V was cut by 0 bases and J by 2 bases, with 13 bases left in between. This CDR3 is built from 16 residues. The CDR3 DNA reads TGTGCTAGTGGTTTGGTCGTGGGGGCGCTCAACTATGGCTACACCTTC. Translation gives CASGLVVGALNYGYTF. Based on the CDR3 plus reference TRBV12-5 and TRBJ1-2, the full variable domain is DARVTQTPRHKVTEMGQEVTMRCQPILGHNTVFWYRQTMMQGLELLAYFRNRAPLDDSGMPKDRFSAEMPDATLATLKIQPSEPRDSAVYFCASGLVVGALNYGYTFGSGTRLTVV.

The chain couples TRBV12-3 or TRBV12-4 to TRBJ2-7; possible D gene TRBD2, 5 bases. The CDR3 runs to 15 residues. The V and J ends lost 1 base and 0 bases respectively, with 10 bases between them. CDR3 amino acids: CASSLGSGNSYEQYF. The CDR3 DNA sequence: TGTGCCAGCAGTTTAGGGAGCGGAAACTCCTACGAGCAGTACTTC.

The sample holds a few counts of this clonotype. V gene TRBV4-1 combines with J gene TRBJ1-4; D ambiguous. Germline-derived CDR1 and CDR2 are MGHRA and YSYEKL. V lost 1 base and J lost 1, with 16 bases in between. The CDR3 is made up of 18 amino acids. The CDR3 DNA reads TGCGCCAGCAGCCAAGGACCATCAAATGTTCTAACTAATGAAAAACTGTTTTTT. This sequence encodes CASSQGPSNVLTNEKLFF.

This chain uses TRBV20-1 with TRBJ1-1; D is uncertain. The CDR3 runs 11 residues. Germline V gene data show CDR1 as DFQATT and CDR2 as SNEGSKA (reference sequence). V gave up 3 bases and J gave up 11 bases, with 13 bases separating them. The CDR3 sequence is CSASDAADAFF. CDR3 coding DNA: TGCAGTGCTAGTGACGCGGCAGATGCTTTCTTT.

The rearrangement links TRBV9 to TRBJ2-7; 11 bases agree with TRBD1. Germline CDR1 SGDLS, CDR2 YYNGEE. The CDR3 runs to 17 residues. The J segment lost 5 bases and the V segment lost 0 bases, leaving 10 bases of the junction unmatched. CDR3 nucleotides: TGTGCCAGCAGCGTAGACGTGTGGACAGGGGGCAGGAACGAGCAGTACTTC. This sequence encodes CASSVDVWTGGRNEQYF.

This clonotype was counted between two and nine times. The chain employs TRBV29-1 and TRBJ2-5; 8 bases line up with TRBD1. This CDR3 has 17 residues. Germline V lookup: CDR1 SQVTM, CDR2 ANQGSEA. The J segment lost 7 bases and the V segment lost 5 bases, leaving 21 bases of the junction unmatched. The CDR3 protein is CSVPEPLTGVWSWTQYF. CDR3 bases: TGCAGCGTTCCCGAACCGCTGACAGGGGTCTGGAGTTGGACCCAGTACTTC.

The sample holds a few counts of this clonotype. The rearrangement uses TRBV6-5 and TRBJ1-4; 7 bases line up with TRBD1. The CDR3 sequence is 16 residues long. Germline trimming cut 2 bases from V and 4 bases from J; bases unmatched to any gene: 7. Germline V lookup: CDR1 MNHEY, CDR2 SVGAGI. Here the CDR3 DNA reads TGTGCCAGCAGTTACCCCGACAGGGCCCTTAATGAAAAACTGTTTTTT. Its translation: CASSYPDRALNEKLFF.

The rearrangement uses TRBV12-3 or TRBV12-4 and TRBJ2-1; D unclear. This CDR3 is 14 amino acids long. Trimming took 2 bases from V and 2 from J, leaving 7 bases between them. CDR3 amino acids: CASSLSWTYNEQFF. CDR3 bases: TGTGCCAGCAGTTTATCCTGGACCTACAATGAGCAGTTCTTC.

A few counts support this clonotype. CDR3: CASSQGLRGPSNQPQHF. Here the CDR3 DNA reads TGCGCCAGCAGCCAAGGATTGAGGGGCCCAAGCAATCAGCCCCAGCATTTT. The rearrangement joins TRBV4-1 to TRBJ1-5; D might be TRBD1 (5 bases). V lost 1 base to trimming and J lost 1 base, with 14 bases between them. Germline lookup yields CDR1 MGHRA and CDR2 YSYEKL. CDR3 length: 17 residues.

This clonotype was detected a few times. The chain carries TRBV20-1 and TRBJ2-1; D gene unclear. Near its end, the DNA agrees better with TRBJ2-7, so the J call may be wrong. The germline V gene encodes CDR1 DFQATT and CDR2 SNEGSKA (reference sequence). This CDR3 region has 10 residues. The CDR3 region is CSALDNEQYF. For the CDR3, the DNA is TGCAGTGCTTTAGACAATGAGCAGTACTTC.

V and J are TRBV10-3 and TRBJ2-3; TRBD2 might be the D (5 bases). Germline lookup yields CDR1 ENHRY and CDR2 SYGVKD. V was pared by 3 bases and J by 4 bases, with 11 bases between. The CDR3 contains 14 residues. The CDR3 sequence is CAISETTLADTQYF. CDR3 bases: TGTGCCATCAGTGAAACTACACTAGCAGATACGCAGTATTTT.

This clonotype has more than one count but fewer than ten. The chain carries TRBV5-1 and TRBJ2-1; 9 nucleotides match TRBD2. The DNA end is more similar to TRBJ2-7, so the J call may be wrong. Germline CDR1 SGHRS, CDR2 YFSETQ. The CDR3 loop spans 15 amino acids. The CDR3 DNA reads TGCGCCAGCAGCTTCCTAGCGGGGACCTACAATGAGCAGTACTTC. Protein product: CASSFLAGTYNEQYF.

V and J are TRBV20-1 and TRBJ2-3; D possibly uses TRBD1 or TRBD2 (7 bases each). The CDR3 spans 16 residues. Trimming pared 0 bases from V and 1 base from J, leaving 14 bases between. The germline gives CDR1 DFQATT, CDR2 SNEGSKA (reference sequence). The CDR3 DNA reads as TGCAGTGCTAGAGATCCAGGGGGGGGCCGCACAGATACGCAGTATTTT. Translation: CSARDPGGGRTDTQYF.